Included here is one T cell receptor beta chain sequence, with context. This entry belongs to a study of T-cell memory formation after mild COVID-19. The germline gives CDR1 SGHVS, CDR2 FNYEAQ. V shed 1 base and J 4 bases; nucleotides not matched to a gene: 8. The CDR3 has 16 residues. Libraries for TCRalpha and TCRbeta carried sample barcodes and unique molecular identifiers via 5'RACE. TCRdb ran MiXCR on the 5' RACE reads and lists one entry per CDR3 protein. The table records about 140,000 distinct CDR3 sequences, 14% to 15% of them present only once. The source material was PBMCs or a T cell subset sorted from them (not recorded which). V is TRBV7-6 and J is TRBJ1-2; 8 nucleotides match TRBD1. This TCR was sampled from an adult woman who had mild COVID-19 (a few samples of this study predate the infection). Cell type and time point are not known. The CDR3 nucleotides read TGTGCCAGCAGCTTAGTAACAGGGGGAGATGTCTATGGCTACACCTTC. Translation: CASSLVTGGDVYGYTF.